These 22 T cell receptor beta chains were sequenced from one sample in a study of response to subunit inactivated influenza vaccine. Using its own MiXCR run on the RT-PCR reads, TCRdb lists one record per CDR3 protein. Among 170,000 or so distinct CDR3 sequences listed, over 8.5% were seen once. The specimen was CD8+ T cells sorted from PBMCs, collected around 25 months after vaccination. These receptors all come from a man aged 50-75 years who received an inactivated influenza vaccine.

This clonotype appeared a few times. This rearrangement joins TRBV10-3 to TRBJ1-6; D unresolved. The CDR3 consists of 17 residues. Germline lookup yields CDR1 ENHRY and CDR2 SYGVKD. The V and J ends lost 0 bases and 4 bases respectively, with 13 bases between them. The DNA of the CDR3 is TGTGCCATCAGTGAGTCACAGACGTTCTCTTATAATTCACCCCTCCACTTT. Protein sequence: CAISESQTFSYNSPLHF.

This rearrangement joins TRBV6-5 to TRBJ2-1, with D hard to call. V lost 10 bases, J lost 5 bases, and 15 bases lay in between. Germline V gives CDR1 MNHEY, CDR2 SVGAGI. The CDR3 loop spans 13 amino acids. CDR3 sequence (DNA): TGTGCCACCACTTTAGGCTGGAACAATGAGCAGTTCTTC. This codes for CATTLGWNNEQFF.

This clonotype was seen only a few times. CDR3 bases: TGTGCCACCTTGACAGTATACTATGGCTACACCTTC. Translation: CATLTVYYGYTF. The chain employs TRBV28 and TRBJ1-2; weak D call: TRBD1 (5 bases). Germline lookup yields CDR1 MDHEN and CDR2 SYDVKM. With 10 bases removed from V and 3 bases from J, the gap between germline ends came to 12 bases. The CDR3 spans 12 residues.

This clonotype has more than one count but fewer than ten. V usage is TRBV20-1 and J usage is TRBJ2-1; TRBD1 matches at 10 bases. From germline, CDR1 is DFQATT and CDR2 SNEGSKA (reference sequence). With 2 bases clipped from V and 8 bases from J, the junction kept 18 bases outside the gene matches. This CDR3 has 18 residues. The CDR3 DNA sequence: TGCAGTGCTAGACCCGGGACAGGGGTAGAGGCGGTCAAGGATGAGCAGTTCTTC. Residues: CSARPGTGVEAVKDEQFF.

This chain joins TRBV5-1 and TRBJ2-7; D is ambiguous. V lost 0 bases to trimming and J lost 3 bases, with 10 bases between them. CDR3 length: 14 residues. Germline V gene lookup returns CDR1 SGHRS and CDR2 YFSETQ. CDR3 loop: CASSLVPGGYEQYF. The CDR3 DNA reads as TGCGCCAGCAGCTTGGTTCCGGGCGGCTACGAGCAGTACTTC.

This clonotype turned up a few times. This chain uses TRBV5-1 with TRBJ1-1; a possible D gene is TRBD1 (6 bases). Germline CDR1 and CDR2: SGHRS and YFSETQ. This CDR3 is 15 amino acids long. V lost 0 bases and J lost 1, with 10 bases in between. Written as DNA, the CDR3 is TGCGCCAGCAGCTTGGCCTCGACAGGGAACACTGAAGCTTTCTTT. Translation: CASSLASTGNTEAFF.

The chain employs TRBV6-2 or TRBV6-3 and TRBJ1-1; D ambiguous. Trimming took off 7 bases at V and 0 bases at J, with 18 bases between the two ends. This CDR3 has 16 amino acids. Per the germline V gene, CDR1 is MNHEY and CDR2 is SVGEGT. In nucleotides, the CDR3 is TGTGCCAGCACCATGGGGAGAGTTCTAATGAACACTGAAGCTTTCTTT. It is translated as CASTMGRVLMNTEAFF.

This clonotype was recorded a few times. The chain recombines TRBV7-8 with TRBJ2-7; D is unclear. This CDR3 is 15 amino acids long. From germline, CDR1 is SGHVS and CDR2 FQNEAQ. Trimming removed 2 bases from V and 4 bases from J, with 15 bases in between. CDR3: CASSLSRAIEYEQYF. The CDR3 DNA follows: TGTGCCAGCAGCTTATCTAGGGCGATCGAGTACGAGCAGTACTTC. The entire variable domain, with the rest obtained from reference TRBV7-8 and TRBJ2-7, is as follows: GAGVSQSPRYKVAKRGQDVALRCDPISGHVSLFWYQQALGQGPEFLTYFQNEAQLDKSGLPSDRFFAERPEGSVSTLKIQRTQQEDSAVYLCASSLSRAIEYEQYFGPGTRLTVT.

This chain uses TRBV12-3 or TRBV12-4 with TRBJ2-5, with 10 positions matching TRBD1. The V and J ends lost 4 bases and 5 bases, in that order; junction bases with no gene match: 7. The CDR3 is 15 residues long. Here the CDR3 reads CASSSWDRGRETQYF. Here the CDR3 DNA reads TGTGCCAGCAGTTCATGGGACAGGGGAAGGGAGACCCAGTACTTC.

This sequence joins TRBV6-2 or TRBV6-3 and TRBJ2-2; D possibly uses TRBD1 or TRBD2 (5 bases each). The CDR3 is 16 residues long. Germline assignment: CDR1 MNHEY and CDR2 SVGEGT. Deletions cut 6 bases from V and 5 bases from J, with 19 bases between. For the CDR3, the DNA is TGTGCCAGCAGCCAAACTAAACGGGACGTTACCGGGGAGCTGTTTTTT. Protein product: CASSQTKRDVTGELFF.

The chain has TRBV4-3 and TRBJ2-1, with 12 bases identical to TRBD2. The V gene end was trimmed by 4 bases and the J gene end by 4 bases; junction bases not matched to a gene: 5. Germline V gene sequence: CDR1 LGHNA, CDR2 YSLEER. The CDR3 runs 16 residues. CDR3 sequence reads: CASSPTSGGLYNEQFF. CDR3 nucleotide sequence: TGCGCCAGCAGCCCAACTAGCGGGGGGCTTTACAATGAGCAGTTCTTC.

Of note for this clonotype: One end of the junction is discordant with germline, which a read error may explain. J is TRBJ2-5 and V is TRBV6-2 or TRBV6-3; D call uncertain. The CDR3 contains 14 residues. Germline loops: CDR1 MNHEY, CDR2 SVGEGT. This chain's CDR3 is CASSYSMYHETQYF. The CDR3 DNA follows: TGTGCCAGCAGTTACTCTATGTACCACGAGACCCAGTACTTC.

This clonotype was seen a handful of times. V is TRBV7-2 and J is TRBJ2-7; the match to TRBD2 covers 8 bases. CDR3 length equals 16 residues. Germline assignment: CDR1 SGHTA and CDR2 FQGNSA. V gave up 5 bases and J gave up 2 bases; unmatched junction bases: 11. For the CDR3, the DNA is TGTGCCAGCAGCCCTAGACCGGCTAGCGGGCCCTACGAGCAGTACTTC. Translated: CASSPRPASGPYEQYF.

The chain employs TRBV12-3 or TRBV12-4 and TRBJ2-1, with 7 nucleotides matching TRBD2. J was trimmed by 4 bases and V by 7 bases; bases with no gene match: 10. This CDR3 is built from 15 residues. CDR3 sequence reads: CASTPRAGPYNEQFF. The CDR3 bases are TGTGCCAGCACCCCCAGAGCGGGGCCTTACAATGAGCAGTTCTTC.

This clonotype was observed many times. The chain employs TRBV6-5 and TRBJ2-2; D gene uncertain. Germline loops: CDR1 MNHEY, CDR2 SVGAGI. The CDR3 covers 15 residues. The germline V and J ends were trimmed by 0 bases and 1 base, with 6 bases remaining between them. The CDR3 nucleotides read TGTGCCAGCAGTTACTCTCCAGGGAACACCGGGGAGCTGTTTTTT. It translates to CASSYSPGNTGELFF.

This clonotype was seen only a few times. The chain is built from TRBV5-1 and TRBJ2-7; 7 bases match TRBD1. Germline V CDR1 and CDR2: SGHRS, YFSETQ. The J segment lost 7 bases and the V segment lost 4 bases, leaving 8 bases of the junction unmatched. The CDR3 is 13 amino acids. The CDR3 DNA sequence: TGCGCCAGCAGCCCTGACAGGGTCGGTGAGCAGTACTTC. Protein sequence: CASSPDRVGEQYF.

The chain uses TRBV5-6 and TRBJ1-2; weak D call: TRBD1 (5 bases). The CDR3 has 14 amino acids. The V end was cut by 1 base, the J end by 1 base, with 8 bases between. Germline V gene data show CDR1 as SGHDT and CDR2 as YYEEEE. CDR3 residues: CASSLPGLNYGYTF. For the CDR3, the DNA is TGTGCCAGCAGCTTGCCGGGGCTTAACTATGGCTACACCTTC.

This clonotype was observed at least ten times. In DNA form, the CDR3 reads TGCAGTGCTAAGAGCAGGGGGGAGGTTGAACTGTTTTTT. It is translated as CSAKSRGEVELFF. The rearrangement uses TRBV20-1 and TRBJ1-4; 7 bases are a match to TRBD1. The CDR3 is 13 residues long. From germline, CDR1 is DFQATT and CDR2 SNEGSKA (reference sequence). V trimming: 4 bases; J trimming: 12 bases; junction bases outside the gene matches: 11.

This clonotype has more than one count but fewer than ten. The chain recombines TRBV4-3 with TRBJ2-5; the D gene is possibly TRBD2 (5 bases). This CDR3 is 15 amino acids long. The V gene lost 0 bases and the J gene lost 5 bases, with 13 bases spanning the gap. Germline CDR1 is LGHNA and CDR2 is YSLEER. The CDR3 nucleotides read TGCGCCAGCAGCCAAGATGAGGCCAGGAGGGAGACCCAGTACTTC. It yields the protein CASSQDEARRETQYF.

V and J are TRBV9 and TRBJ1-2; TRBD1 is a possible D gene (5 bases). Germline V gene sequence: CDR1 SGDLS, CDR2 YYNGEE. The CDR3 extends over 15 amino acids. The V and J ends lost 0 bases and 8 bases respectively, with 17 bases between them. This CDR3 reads CASSVGGSLAGGYTF. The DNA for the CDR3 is TGTGCCAGCAGCGTAGGAGGATCGTTAGCAGGGGGCTACACCTTC.

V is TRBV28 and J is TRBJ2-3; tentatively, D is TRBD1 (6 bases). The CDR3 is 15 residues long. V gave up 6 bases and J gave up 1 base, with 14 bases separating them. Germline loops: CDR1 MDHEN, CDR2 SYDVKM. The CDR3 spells CASSQPGHRTDTQYF. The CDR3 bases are TGTGCCAGCAGCCAACCGGGACATCGCACAGATACGCAGTATTTT.

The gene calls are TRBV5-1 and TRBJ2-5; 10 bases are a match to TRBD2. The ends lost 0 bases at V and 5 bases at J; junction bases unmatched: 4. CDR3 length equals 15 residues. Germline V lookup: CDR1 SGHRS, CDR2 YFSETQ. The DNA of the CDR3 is TGCGCCAGCAGCTTGGAGGGACTAGCGCACGAGACCCAGTACTTC. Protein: CASSLEGLAHETQYF.